A single sample is the source of the 31 T cell receptor beta chains below, sequenced in a study of technical replicates of blood from several donors. The method was immunoSEQ multiplex PCR; TCRdb's version includes in-frame clones alone and lacks a portion of them. The table includes roughly 80,000 clones, about 92% detected once. Input material: T cells isolated from PBMCs. These receptors were obtained from a human donor in good health.

The chain joins TRBV28 to TRBJ2-7; D perhaps matches TRBD1 (6 bases). This CDR3 comprises 14 residues. V was clipped by 5 bases and J by 4 bases, with 15 bases between them. Looked up from germline, CDR1 is MDHEN and CDR2 is SYDVKM. The CDR3 DNA is TGTGCCAGCAGTGGCGACAGGTCCTGGTACGAGCAGTACTTC. Translation gives CASSGDRSWYEQYF.

V and J are TRBV7-8 and TRBJ2-7; weak D call: TRBD2 (5 bases). This CDR3 is built from 14 residues. Germline V gene sequence: CDR1 SGHVS, CDR2 FQNEAQ. Trimming removed 5 bases at V and 2 bases at J, with 13 bases between. CDR3 nucleotides: TGTGCCAGCAGCCCTTCTAGCCAGCCCTACGAGCAGTACTTC. This encodes CASSPSSQPYEQYF.

The V call is TRBV11-3, the J call TRBJ2-2; a possible D gene is TRBD1 (6 bases). This CDR3 contains 14 residues. Germline V lookup: CDR1 SGHNT, CDR2 YENEEA. With 5 bases removed from V and 6 bases from J, the gap between germline ends came to 13 bases. The CDR3, as DNA: TGTGCCAGCAGCCTACAGGGTTCCGCCGGGGAGCTGTTTTTT. Translating it yields CASSLQGSAGELFF.

The rearrangement uses TRBV9 and TRBJ1-2; weak D call: TRBD1 (6 bases). From germline, CDR1 is SGDLS and CDR2 YYNGEE. V dropped 2 bases and J dropped 5 bases, with 10 bases sitting between them. This CDR3 is 13 amino acids long. CDR3 sequence reads: CASSVLDRYGYTF. DNA of the CDR3: TGTGCCAGCAGCGTCCTGGACAGATATGGCTACACCTTC. The whole variable domain, remainder taken from reference TRBV9 and TRBJ1-2, is DSGVTQTPKHLITATGQRVTLRCSPRSGDLSVYWYQQSLDQGLQFLIQYYNGEERAKGNILERFSAQQFPDLHSELNLSSLELGDSALYFCASSVLDRYGYTFGSGTRLTVV.

This rearrangement joins TRBV7-3 to TRBJ2-3; tentatively, D is TRBD2 (6 bases). Deletions cut 4 bases from V and 1 base from J, with 15 bases between. The CDR3 spans 16 residues. Germline CDR1 is SGHTA and CDR2 is FQGTGA. The CDR3: CASSSREVTGTDTQYF. The CDR3 region has the DNA TGTGCCAGCAGCTCCAGGGAGGTGACGGGCACAGATACGCAGTATTTT.

The rearrangement joins TRBV15 to TRBJ1-1; TRBD1 aligns across 11 bases. CDR1 is LNHNV and CDR2 is YYDKDF in the germline V gene (reference sequence). Germline trimming cut 2 bases from V and 5 bases from J; bases unmatched to any gene: 10. The CDR3 consists of 17 residues. The chain's CDR3 is CATSRPDRGRERTEAFF. CDR3 coding DNA: TGTGCCACCAGCAGACCGGACAGGGGGCGGGAACGGACTGAAGCTTTCTTT. The entire variable domain, with the rest obtained from reference TRBV15 and TRBJ1-1, is as follows: DAMVIQNPRYQVTQFGKPVTLSCSQTLNHNVMYWYQQKSSQAPKLLFHYYDKDFNNEADTPDNFQSRRPNTSFCFLDIRSPGLGDTAMYLCATSRPDRGRERTEAFFGQGTRLTVV.

The rearrangement links TRBV11-2 to TRBJ1-4; D possibly corresponds to TRBD1 (6 bases). Germline lookup yields CDR1 SGHAT and CDR2 FQNNGV. V was cut by 1 base and J by 8 bases, with 11 bases left in between. The CDR3 contains 14 residues. CDR3 sequence reads: CASSLVRTEEKLFF. CDR3 in DNA: TGTGCCAGCAGCTTAGTGAGGACAGAAGAAAAACTGTTTTTT.

This chain links TRBV5-1 with TRBJ2-5; perhaps TRBD2 as D (5 bases). CDR1 and CDR2 from the germline V gene are SGHRS and YFSETQ. This CDR3 has 15 residues. With 0 bases removed from V and 0 bases from J, the gap between germline ends came to 9 bases. CDR3 protein: CASSLEGVYQETQYF. The CDR3 DNA reads as TGCGCCAGCAGCTTGGAGGGAGTGTACCAAGAGACCCAGTACTTC.

V is TRBV19 and J is TRBJ2-2; 9 bases line up with TRBD2. This CDR3 region has 15 residues. Trimming removed 6 bases from V and 5 bases from J; junction bases left unmatched: 7. The germline V gene has CDR1 LNHDA and CDR2 SQIVND (reference sequence). CDR3 nucleotides: TGTGCCAGTAGGCCGGGACTAGCCTCGACCGGGGAGCTGTTTTTT. It encodes CASRPGLASTGELFF.

The V and J genes are TRBV4-3 and TRBJ2-3, with 7 bases that match TRBD1. Germline CDR1 reads LGHNA; CDR2 reads YSLEER. Trimming cost V 0 bases and J 3 bases; bases outside gene matches: 6. This CDR3 has 16 amino acids. The CDR3 nucleotides are TGCGCCAGCAGCCAAGATCCATACAGGGGAACAGATACGCAGTATTTT. Amino acids: CASSQDPYRGTDTQYF.

V is TRBV7-2 and J is TRBJ2-3, with a possible D match to TRBD2 (5 bases). The CDR3 contains 16 residues. Germline CDR1 and CDR2: SGHTA and FQGNSA. The germline V and J ends were trimmed by 1 base and 0 bases, with 11 bases remaining between them. The CDR3 DNA follows: TGTGCCAGCAGCTTAGAGGTGGGAGTAAGCACAGATACGCAGTATTTT. Translation: CASSLEVGVSTDTQYF.

The chain joins TRBV6-5 to TRBJ1-4; D is perhaps TRBD1 (6 bases). The germline V and J ends were trimmed by 7 bases and 7 bases, with 19 bases remaining between them. The CDR3 runs 15 residues. CDR1 is MNHEY, CDR2 SVGAGI, per germline. Here the CDR3 DNA reads TGTGCCAGCAACGCGGGGGGGCATATAGGTGAAAAACTGTTTTTT. This encodes CASNAGGHIGEKLFF.

This chain joins TRBV7-2 and TRBJ1-5, with TRBD1 as a possible D gene (6 bases). There are 15 residues in the CDR3. Germline assignment: CDR1 SGHTA and CDR2 FQGNSA. Trimming removed 2 bases at V and 0 bases at J, with 8 bases between. The CDR3 here is CASSLTGSSNQPQHF. The CDR3 DNA sequence: TGTGCCAGCAGCTTAACAGGGTCTAGCAATCAGCCCCAGCATTTT.

The rearrangement joins TRBV6-5 to TRBJ1-1; no firm D call. The germline gives CDR1 MNHEY, CDR2 SVGAGI. V dropped 4 bases and J dropped 1 base, with 7 bases sitting between them. The CDR3 length is 13 residues. CDR3 in DNA: TGTGCCAGCAGTTCCGCTAAGAACACTGAAGCTTTCTTT. Amino acid sequence: CASSSAKNTEAFF.

The rearrangement uses TRBV27 and TRBJ1-1; D call uncertain. Trimming took off 0 bases at V and 0 bases at J, with 5 bases between the two ends. In germline, CDR1 is MNHEY, CDR2 SMNVEV (reference sequence). The CDR3 has 14 residues. The CDR3 DNA reads as TGTGCCAGCAGTTTATCTCGGTTGAACACTGAAGCTTTCTTT. This codes for CASSLSRLNTEAFF.

This chain connects TRBV6-5 to TRBJ1-1; tentative D call: TRBD1 (6 bases). The CDR3 covers 15 residues. Germline lookup yields CDR1 MNHEY and CDR2 SVGAGI. Trimming took 6 bases from V and 1 from J, leaving 15 bases between them. The CDR3 loop is CASRDGTTGNTEAFF. As DNA, the CDR3 is TGTGCCAGCAGGGACGGGACAACTGGGAACACTGAAGCTTTCTTT.

The V gene is TRBV19, the J gene TRBJ2-1, with TRBD1 identical over 8 bases. The V segment lost 4 bases and the J segment 0 bases; nucleotides outside the gene matches: 2. The germline V gene encodes CDR1 LNHDA and CDR2 SQIVND (reference sequence). The CDR3 is 15 amino acids. The CDR3 loop is CASSTDRGSYNEQFF. DNA of the CDR3: TGTGCCAGTAGTACTGACAGGGGCTCCTACAATGAGCAGTTCTTC.

The chain joins TRBV7-3 to TRBJ2-7; TRBD1 aligns across 7 bases. V lost 5 bases, J lost 7 bases, and 8 bases stayed unmatched. This CDR3 has 13 residues. Per the germline V gene, CDR1 is SGHTA and CDR2 is FQGTGA. The DNA of the CDR3 is TGTGCCAGCAGCCCCGCCGACAGGGCGGAGCAGTACTTC. As protein: CASSPADRAEQYF.

The chain employs TRBV6-1 and TRBJ2-5, with a weak D call TRBD2 (5 bases). The CDR3 covers 15 residues. CDR1 and CDR2 (germline): MNHNS, SASEGT. Trimming took 8 bases from V and 0 from J, leaving 16 bases between them. The CDR3 protein is CASGRSGRYQETQYF. Here the CDR3 DNA reads TGTGCCAGCGGGCGGAGCGGCCGGTACCAAGAGACCCAGTACTTC.

This sequence joins TRBV11-3 and TRBJ2-3; maybe TRBD2 (6 bases). Germline loops: CDR1 SGHNT, CDR2 YENEEA. V was shortened by 3 bases and J by 11 bases, with 21 bases between the two germline ends. This CDR3 spans 15 amino acids. In DNA form, the CDR3 reads TGTGCCAGCAGCTTTCTACCGGGAGTGGGCGTGAAGCAGTATTTT. It translates to CASSFLPGVGVKQYF.

V and J are TRBV2 and TRBJ1-2, with TRBD1 as a possible D gene (6 bases). Germline V gene data show CDR1 as SNHLY and CDR2 as FYNNEI. Trimming cost V 7 bases and J 0 bases, with 12 bases left between them. This CDR3 region has 14 residues. The CDR3 is CASNWDTANYGYTF. The CDR3, as DNA: TGTGCCAGCAATTGGGACACAGCTAACTATGGCTACACCTTC.

The DNA of the CDR3 is TGTGCCAGCAGCTTAGGGCGGTATCCCACCTACAATGAGCAGTTCTTC. Amino acids: CASSLGRYPTYNEQFF. This chain joins TRBV11-2 and TRBJ2-1; unclear D gene. This CDR3 is built from 16 residues. Per germline, CDR1 SGHAT and CDR2 FQNNGV. V was cut by 1 base and J by 2 bases, with 12 bases left in between.

The chain combines TRBV6-5 with TRBJ2-1; 7 nucleotides agree with TRBD2. Germline CDR1 MNHEY, CDR2 SVGAGI. The CDR3 extends over 12 amino acids. V lost 5 bases and J lost 7; bases outside the gene matches: 2. The DNA for the CDR3 is TGTGCCAGCAGTGCCGGGGGGAATGAGCAGTTCTTC. Encoded protein: CASSAGGNEQFF.

This clone was observed a handful of times. This chain links TRBV5-4 with TRBJ1-2, with D perhaps TRBD1 (6 bases). CDR1 is SGHNT, CDR2 YYREEE, per germline (reference sequence). V lost 4 bases and J lost 4, with 23 bases in between. The CDR3 is made up of 17 amino acids. The CDR3 DNA reads TGTGCCAGCAGCATTTACGGCTTGGACAGTTCGTTCTATGGCTACACCTTC. As protein: CASSIYGLDSSFYGYTF.

V usage is TRBV7-2 and J usage is TRBJ2-7; possibly TRBD1 for D (5 bases). CDR1 SGHTA and CDR2 FQGNSA come from the germline V gene. This CDR3 region has 14 residues. V lost 1 base to trimming and J lost 2 bases, with 9 bases between them. DNA for the CDR3: TGTGCCAGCAGCTTAGGAAGCAGGGCCTACGAGCAGTACTTC. This gives the protein CASSLGSRAYEQYF.

The rearrangement links TRBV7-9 to TRBJ1-1; weak D call: TRBD1 (5 bases). The CDR3 loop spans 11 amino acids. Germline V gene data show CDR1 as SEHNR and CDR2 as FQNEAQ (reference sequence). The ends were cut back, 3 bases at V and 8 bases at J, with 7 bases in the middle. This CDR3 reads CASSFAGEAFF. The CDR3 DNA reads as TGTGCCAGCAGCTTTGCAGGGGAAGCTTTCTTT. Based on the CDR3 plus reference TRBV7-9 and TRBJ1-1, the full variable domain is DTGVSQNPRHKITKRGQNVTFRCDPISEHNRLYWYRQTLGQGPEFLTYFQNEAQLEKSRLLSDRFSAERPKGSFSTLEIQRTEQGDSAMYLCASSFAGEAFFGQGTRLTVV.

This chain connects TRBV7-2 to TRBJ1-4; D remains ambiguous. The V and J ends lost 6 bases and 6 bases respectively, with 11 bases between them. The CDR3 is 13 amino acids. Germline CDR1 and CDR2: SGHTA and FQGNSA. The CDR3 coding sequence is TGTGCCAGCAGTACACCGGGAGATGAAAAACTGTTTTTT. Translated: CASSTPGDEKLFF.

The rearrangement uses TRBV7-9 and TRBJ1-1; D is perhaps TRBD1 (5 bases). The CDR3 is 14 amino acids. Germline lookup yields CDR1 SEHNR and CDR2 FQNEAQ (reference sequence). V was pared by 4 bases and J by 1 base, with 10 bases between. For the CDR3, the DNA is TGTGCCAGCAGCTCTGGGACTGAGAACACTGAAGCTTTCTTT. It is translated as CASSSGTENTEAFF.

The chain combines TRBV18 with TRBJ1-2, with D unresolved. CDR1 is KGHSH, CDR2 LQKENI, per germline. V lost 3 bases to trimming and J lost 4 bases, with 9 bases between them. The CDR3 consists of 13 residues. DNA for the CDR3: TGTGCCAGCTCACCGTCAGATTCCTATGGCTACACCTTC. It yields the protein CASSPSDSYGYTF. Based on the CDR3 plus reference TRBV18 and TRBJ1-2, the full variable domain is NAGVMQNPRHLVRRRGQEARLRCSPMKGHSHVYWYRQLPEEGLKFMVYLQKENIIDESGMPKERFSAEFPKEGPSILRIQQVVRGDSAAYFCASSPSDSYGYTFGSGTRLTVV.

This clone showed up just a few times. This rearrangement joins TRBV11-2 to TRBJ2-5; D might be TRBD1 (6 bases). Germline assignment: CDR1 SGHAT and CDR2 FQNNGV. V gave up 4 bases and J gave up 5 bases, with 17 bases separating them. CDR3 length equals 15 residues. The CDR3 nucleotides read TGTGCCAGCAGCTCTCCCCTGGGGGCAAGCGAGACCCAGTACTTC. It encodes CASSSPLGASETQYF.

This clone came up a few times. The J gene is TRBJ1-5, the V gene TRBV6-1, with D tentatively TRBD1 (5 bases). Germline V gives CDR1 MNHNS, CDR2 SASEGT. CDR3 length equals 14 residues. Between the trimmed V and J ends, which lost 11 bases and 1 base, there was a span of 15 bases. The CDR3 here is CARVGGTSNQPQHF. The CDR3 DNA sequence: TGTGCCCGGGTGGGGGGGACGAGCAATCAGCCCCAGCATTTT.